A single sample gave rise to the 20 T cell receptor beta chains below, sequenced in a study of T cell repertoires in cytomegalovirus infection. MiXCR, applied by TCRdb to the reads, yields one record per CDR3 protein. The sample shows around 81,000 distinct CDR3 sequences, around 40% of them seen only once. Their antigens remain unidentified. This sample comprised CD8+ T cells from cultured PBMCs, obtained from culture after CMV antigen stimulation. The source of these receptors is a human donor in good health (CMV status not recorded). Some clones in this sample may be carry-over from other donors' samples.

The chain links TRBV5-1 to TRBJ1-2; D not resolved. Per germline, CDR1 SGHRS and CDR2 YFSETQ. The CDR3 extends over 15 amino acids. V lost 0 bases to trimming and J lost 0 bases, with 9 bases between them. CDR3: CASSLEPGPNYGYTF. CDR3 DNA sequence: TGCGCCAGCAGCTTGGAGCCCGGGCCTAACTATGGCTACACCTTC.

This clonotype was counted a few times. V gene TRBV4-3 combines with J gene TRBJ2-4, with 11 positions matching TRBD2. The CDR3 is 16 residues long. The germline CDR1 and CDR2 sequences are LGHNA and YSLEER. Losses at the gene ends were 8 bases for V and 3 bases for J; bases not matched to a gene: 9. The CDR3 region has the DNA TGCGCCAGCGGCCCCTTAGCGGGGGGGGGCAAAAACATTCAGTACTTC. Translation gives CASGPLAGGGKNIQYF.

The genes are TRBV5-5 and TRBJ2-7; D unresolved. Looked up from germline, CDR1 is SGHKS and CDR2 is YYEKEE (reference sequence). The length of the CDR3 is 12 residues. V was clipped by 0 bases and J by 4 bases, with 5 bases between them. The CDR3 nucleotides are TGTGCCAGCAGCTTGGAAGATTACGAGCAGTACTTC. Amino acids: CASSLEDYEQYF.

This clonotype was seen a handful of times. The rearrangement joins TRBV7-2 to TRBJ1-6; D gene uncertain. This CDR3 is built from 17 residues. Germline V CDR1 and CDR2: SGHTA, FQGNSA. V was pared by 3 bases and J by 5 bases, with 17 bases between. The CDR3 DNA follows: TGTGCCAGCAGCTTTAGCCGTGTTTTACAAAATAATTCACCCCTCCACTTT. Amino acid sequence: CASSFSRVLQNNSPLHF.

The chain has TRBV20-1 and TRBJ1-6; D gene ambiguous. The V end was cut by 0 bases, the J end by 7 bases, with 16 bases between. CDR1 DFQATT and CDR2 SNEGSKA come from the germline V gene (reference sequence). This CDR3 is 16 amino acids long. The CDR3 is CSAREEGPLPNSPLHF. CDR3 nucleotides: TGCAGTGCTAGAGAGGAAGGGCCTCTTCCGAATTCACCCCTCCACTTT.

This clonotype has only a few counts. One end of the junction fails to match germline, which may point to a read error. The CDR3 loop is CASSISITTYEQYF. The CDR3 DNA reads as TGTGCCAGCAGTATATCAATCACCACCTACGAGCAGTACTTC. The genes are TRBV27 and TRBJ2-7; D is undetermined. The V gene's germline CDR1 is MNHEY and CDR2 SMNVEV (reference sequence). This CDR3 spans 14 amino acids.

V and J are TRBV18 and TRBJ2-3; D call uncertain. The CDR3 has 11 amino acids. CDR1 is KGHSH and CDR2 is LQKENI in the germline V gene. Trimming removed 6 bases from V and 5 bases from J, with 6 bases in between. The chain's CDR3 is CASSDRDTQYF. DNA for the CDR3: TGTGCCAGCTCGGACCGAGATACGCAGTATTTT.

The chain carries TRBV6-5 and TRBJ1-1, with TRBD1 as a possible D gene (6 bases). The CDR3 extends over 17 amino acids. V gave up 0 bases and J gave up 0 bases, with 14 bases separating them. The V gene's germline CDR1 is MNHEY and CDR2 SVGAGI. The CDR3 reads CASSYSKGGRLNTEAFF. For the CDR3, the DNA is TGTGCCAGCAGTTACTCGAAGGGGGGGCGGTTGAACACTGAAGCTTTCTTT.

This clonotype was observed many times. The V gene is TRBV6-5, the J gene TRBJ2-5; D perhaps matches TRBD2 (6 bases). CDR3 length: 14 amino acids. V lost 0 bases and J lost 7, with 12 bases in between. In germline, CDR1 is MNHEY, CDR2 SVGAGI. CDR3 nucleotide sequence: TGTGCCAGCAGTTACTCTGGCGGGGTAGGGACCCAGTACTTC. Translated: CASSYSGGVGTQYF.

The rearrangement links TRBV7-8 to TRBJ2-7; no firm D call. The V gene lost 0 bases and the J gene lost 3 bases, with 6 bases spanning the gap. Germline V gene data show CDR1 as SGHVS and CDR2 as FQNEAQ. The CDR3 sequence is 13 residues long. CDR3 protein: CASSLALDYEQYF. The CDR3 DNA follows: TGTGCCAGCAGCTTAGCCTTAGACTACGAGCAGTACTTC.

The chain uses TRBV6-8 and TRBJ2-2, with 9 bases matching TRBD1. The CDR3 has 15 residues. Germline assignment: CDR1 MNHGY and CDR2 SAAAGT. V gave up 3 bases and J gave up 4 bases; unmatched junction bases: 3. CDR3 bases: TGTGCCAGCAGTTATATGACAGGGGGCACCGGGGAGCTGTTTTTT. Translated: CASSYMTGGTGELFF.

This clonotype was observed a few times. This rearrangement joins TRBV20-1 to TRBJ2-7; 7 nucleotides align to TRBD1. This CDR3 contains 14 residues. V trimming: 5 bases; J trimming: 5 bases; junction bases outside the gene matches: 12. CDR1 is DFQATT, CDR2 SNEGSKA, per germline (reference sequence). CDR3 amino acids: CSAPAPDRDHEQYF. The CDR3 DNA reads as TGCAGTGCTCCCGCCCCCGACAGGGACCACGAGCAGTACTTC.

This chain joins TRBV5-5 and TRBJ1-1; D remains ambiguous. Germline CDR1 reads SGHKS; CDR2 reads YYEKEE (reference sequence). The ends were cut back, 0 bases at V and 4 bases at J, with 16 bases in the middle. CDR3 length: 16 residues. In DNA form, the CDR3 reads TGTGCCAGCAGCTTGGGTGTGGCAGGCGTAAGCACTGAAGCTTTCTTT. It is translated as CASSLGVAGVSTEAFF.

This clonotype was counted ten times or more. J is TRBJ2-1 and V is TRBV6-1, with 9 bases aligning to TRBD1. Germline loops: CDR1 MNHNS, CDR2 SASEGT. There are 15 residues in the CDR3. Unmatched junction bases numbered 3, after V lost 2 bases and J lost 4 bases. The DNA for the CDR3 is TGTGCCAGCAGTGAAAGGACAGGGGATTACAATGAGCAGTTCTTC. Its translation is CASSERTGDYNEQFF.

A few counts support this clonotype. The CDR3 DNA sequence: TGCAGCGTGGACCGAGGGGGCTCTGCGGTTGGCTACACCTTC. It codes for CSVDRGGSAVGYTF. This chain connects TRBV29-1 to TRBJ1-2; 7 positions agree with TRBD1. The ends lost 6 bases at V and 7 bases at J; junction bases unmatched: 14. This CDR3 has 14 amino acids. Germline V gene sequence: CDR1 SQVTM, CDR2 ANQGSEA. Full variable domain (rest looked up from reference TRBV29-1 and TRBJ1-2): SAVISQKPSRDICQRGTSLTIQCQVDSQVTMMFWYRQQPGQSLTLIATANQGSEATYESGFVIDKFPISRPNLTFSTLTVSNMSPEDSSIYLCSVDRGGSAVGYTFGSGTRLTVV.

V and J are TRBV7-6 and TRBJ2-2, with D possibly being TRBD1 (5 bases). The V end lost 6 bases, the J end lost 2 bases, and 13 bases lay between the germline ends. The CDR3 has 15 residues. Germline CDR1 is SGHVS and CDR2 is FNYEAQ. The CDR3 sequence is CASSLGDSNTGELFF. The CDR3, as DNA: TGTGCCAGCAGTCTAGGGGATTCCAACACCGGGGAGCTGTTTTTT.

This clonotype came up many times. The chain uses TRBV7-2 and TRBJ2-2; no clear D. Between the trimmed V and J ends, which lost 8 bases and 1 base, there was a span of 11 bases. The CDR3 is made up of 14 amino acids. Germline CDR1 is SGHTA and CDR2 is FQGNSA. The CDR3 region is CASPDGLNTGELFF. CDR3 in DNA: TGTGCCAGCCCAGACGGGTTGAACACCGGGGAGCTGTTTTTT.

This rearrangement joins TRBV7-2 to TRBJ1-3; D not resolved. The ends were cut back, 1 base at V and 3 bases at J, with 10 bases in the middle. Germline CDR1 SGHTA, CDR2 FQGNSA. The CDR3 covers 15 residues. The CDR3 nucleotides read TGTGCCAGCAGCTTAGGAGGGTGGGGTGGAAACACCATATATTTT. It yields the protein CASSLGGWGGNTIYF.

The chain uses TRBV4-3 and TRBJ2-1; D gene ambiguous. V was trimmed by 0 bases and J by 8 bases, leaving 11 bases between them. The germline gives CDR1 LGHNA, CDR2 YSLEER. The CDR3 has 14 amino acids. In DNA form, the CDR3 reads TGCGCCAGCAGCCAAGATCCAGTTTGGGATGAGCAGTTCTTC. It is translated as CASSQDPVWDEQFF.

This clonotype was counted many times. The chain uses TRBV7-2 and TRBJ2-5, with D tentatively TRBD1 or TRBD2 (6 bases each). The CDR3 is 15 amino acids. CDR1 and CDR2 from the germline V gene are SGHTA and FQGNSA. V lost 4 bases, J lost 2 bases, and 14 bases lay in between. The CDR3 region has the DNA TGTGCCAGCAGCTGGGGGGTGGGGGCTCAAGAGACCCAGTACTTC. It codes for CASSWGVGAQETQYF.